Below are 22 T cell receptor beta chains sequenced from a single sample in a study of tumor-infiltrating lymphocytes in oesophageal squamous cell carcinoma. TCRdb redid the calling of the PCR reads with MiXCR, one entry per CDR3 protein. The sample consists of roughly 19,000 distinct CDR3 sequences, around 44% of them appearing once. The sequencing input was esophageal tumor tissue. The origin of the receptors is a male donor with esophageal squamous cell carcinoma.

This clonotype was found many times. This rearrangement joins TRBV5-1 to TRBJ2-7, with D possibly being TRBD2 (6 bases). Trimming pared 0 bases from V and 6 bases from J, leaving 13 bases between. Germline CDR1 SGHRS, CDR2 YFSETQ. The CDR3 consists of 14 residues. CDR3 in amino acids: CASSLGGLSLEQYF. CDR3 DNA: TGCGCCAGCAGCTTGGGGGGACTCTCCCTCGAGCAGTACTTC.

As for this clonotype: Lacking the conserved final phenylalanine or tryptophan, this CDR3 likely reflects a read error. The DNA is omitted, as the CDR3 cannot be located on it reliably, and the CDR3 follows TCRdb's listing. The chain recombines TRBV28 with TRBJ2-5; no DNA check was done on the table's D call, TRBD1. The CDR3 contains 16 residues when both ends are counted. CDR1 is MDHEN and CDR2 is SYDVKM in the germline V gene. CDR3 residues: CASSSGQENSPLHFGN.

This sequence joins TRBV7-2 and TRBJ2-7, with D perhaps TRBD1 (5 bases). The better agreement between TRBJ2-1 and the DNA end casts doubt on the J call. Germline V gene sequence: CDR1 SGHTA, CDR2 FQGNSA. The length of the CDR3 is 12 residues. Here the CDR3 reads CASSDWGGEQFF. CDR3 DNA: TGTGCCAGCAGCGATTGGGGCGGTGAGCAGTTCTTC.

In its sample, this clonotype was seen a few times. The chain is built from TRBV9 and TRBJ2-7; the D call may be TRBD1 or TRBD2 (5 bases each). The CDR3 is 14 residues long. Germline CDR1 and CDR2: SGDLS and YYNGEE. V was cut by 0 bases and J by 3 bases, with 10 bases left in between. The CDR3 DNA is TGTGCCAGCAGCGTAGGATCAGGGAGCTACGAGCAGTACTTC. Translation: CASSVGSGSYEQYF.

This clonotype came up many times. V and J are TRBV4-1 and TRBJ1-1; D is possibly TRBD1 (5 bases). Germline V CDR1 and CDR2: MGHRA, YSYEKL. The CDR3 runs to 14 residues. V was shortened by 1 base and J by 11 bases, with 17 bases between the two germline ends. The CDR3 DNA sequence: TGCGCCAGCAGCCAAGTCTTTGGGCCTCCAGGGGCTTTCTTT. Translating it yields CASSQVFGPPGAFF.

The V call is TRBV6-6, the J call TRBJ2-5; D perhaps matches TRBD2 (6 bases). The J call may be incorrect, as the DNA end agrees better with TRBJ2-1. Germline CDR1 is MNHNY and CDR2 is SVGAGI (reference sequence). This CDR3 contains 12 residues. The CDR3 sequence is CASSYTAGLQFF. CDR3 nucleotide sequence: TGTGCCAGCAGTTACACCGCGGGGTTGCAGTTCTTC.

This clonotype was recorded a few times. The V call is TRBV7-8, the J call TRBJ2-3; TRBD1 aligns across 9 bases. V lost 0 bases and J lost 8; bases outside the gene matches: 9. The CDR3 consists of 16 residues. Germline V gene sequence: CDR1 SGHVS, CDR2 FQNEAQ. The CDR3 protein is CASSLAVTGGLRTQYF. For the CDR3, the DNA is TGTGCCAGCAGCTTAGCTGTGACAGGGGGACTTCGTACGCAGTATTTT.

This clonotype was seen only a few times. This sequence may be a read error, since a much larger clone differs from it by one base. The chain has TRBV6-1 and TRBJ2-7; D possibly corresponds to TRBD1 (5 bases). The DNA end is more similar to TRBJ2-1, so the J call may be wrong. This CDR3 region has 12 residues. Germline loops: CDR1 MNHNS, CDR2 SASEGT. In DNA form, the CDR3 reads TGTGCCAGCAGCCCAGACAGTTACGAGCAGTTCTTC. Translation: CASSPDSYEQFF.

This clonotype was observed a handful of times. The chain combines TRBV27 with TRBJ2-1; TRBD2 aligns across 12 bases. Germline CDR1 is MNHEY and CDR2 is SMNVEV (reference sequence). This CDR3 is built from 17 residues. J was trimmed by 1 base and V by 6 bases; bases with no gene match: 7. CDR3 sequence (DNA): TGTGCCAGCAGCCGGACTAGCGGGATTGAGTCCTACAATGAGCAGTTCTTC. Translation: CASSRTSGIESYNEQFF.

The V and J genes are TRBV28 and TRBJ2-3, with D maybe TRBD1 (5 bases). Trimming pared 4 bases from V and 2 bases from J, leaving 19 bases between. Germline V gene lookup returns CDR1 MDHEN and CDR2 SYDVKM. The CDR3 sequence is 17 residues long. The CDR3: CASSSRVGRGYTDTQYF. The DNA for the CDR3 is TGTGCCAGCAGTTCCAGGGTGGGGCGTGGGTACACAGATACGCAGTATTTT.

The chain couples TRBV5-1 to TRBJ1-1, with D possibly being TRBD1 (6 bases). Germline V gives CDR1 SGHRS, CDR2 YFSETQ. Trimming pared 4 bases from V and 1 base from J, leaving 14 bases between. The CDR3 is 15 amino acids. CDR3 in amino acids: CASSALRGANTEAFF. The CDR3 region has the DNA TGCGCCAGCAGCGCTCTGAGGGGGGCGAACACTGAAGCTTTCTTT.

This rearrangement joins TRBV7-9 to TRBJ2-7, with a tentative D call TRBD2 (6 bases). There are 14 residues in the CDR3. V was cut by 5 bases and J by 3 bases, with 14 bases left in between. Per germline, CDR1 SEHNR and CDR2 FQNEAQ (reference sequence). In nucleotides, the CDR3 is TGTGCCAGCAGCCCTGGGGACTCCCACTACGAGCAGTACTTC. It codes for CASSPGDSHYEQYF.

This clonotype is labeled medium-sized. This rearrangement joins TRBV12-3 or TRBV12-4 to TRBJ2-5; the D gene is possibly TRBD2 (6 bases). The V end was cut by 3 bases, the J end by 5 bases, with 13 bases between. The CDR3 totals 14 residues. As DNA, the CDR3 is TGTGCCAGCAGTTTCCGAGGGGAGGAGGAGACCCAGTACTTC. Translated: CASSFRGEEETQYF.

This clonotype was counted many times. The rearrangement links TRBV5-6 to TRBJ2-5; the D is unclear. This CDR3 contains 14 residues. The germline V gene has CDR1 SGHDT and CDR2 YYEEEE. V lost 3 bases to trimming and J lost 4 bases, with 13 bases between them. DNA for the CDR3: TGTGCCAGCAGCTCCCCTTACGGCCCAGAGACCCAGTACTTC. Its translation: CASSSPYGPETQYF. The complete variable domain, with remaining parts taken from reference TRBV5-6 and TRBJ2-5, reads DAGVTQSPTHLIKTRGQQVTLRCSPKSGHDTVSWYQQALGQGPQFIFQYYEEEERQRGNFPDRFSGHQFPNYSSELNVNALLLGDSALYLCASSSPYGPETQYFGPGTRLLVL.

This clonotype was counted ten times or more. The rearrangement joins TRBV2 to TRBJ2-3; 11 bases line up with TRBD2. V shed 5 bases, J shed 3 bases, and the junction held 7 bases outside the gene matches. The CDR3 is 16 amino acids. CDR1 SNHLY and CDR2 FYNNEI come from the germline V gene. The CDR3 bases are TGTGCCAGCAGTCAGGACGGGACTAGCGGTACAGATACGCAGTATTTT. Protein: CASSQDGTSGTDTQYF.

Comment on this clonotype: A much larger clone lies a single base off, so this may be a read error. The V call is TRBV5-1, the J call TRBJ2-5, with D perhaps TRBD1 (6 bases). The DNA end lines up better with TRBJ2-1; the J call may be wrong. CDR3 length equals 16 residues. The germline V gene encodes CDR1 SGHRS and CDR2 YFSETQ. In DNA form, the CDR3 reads TGCGCCAGCAGCAAGGGGGTAGGGGGAATCCAAGAGACCCAGTTCTTC. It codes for CASSKGVGGIQETQFF.

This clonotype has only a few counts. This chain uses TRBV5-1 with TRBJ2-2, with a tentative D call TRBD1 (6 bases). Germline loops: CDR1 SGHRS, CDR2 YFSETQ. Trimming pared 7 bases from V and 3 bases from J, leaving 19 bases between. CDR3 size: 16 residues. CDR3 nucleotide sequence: TGCGCCAGCGCCTCCCAGGGGCAGGTCTACACCGGGGAGCTGTTTTTT. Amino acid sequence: CASASQGQVYTGELFF.

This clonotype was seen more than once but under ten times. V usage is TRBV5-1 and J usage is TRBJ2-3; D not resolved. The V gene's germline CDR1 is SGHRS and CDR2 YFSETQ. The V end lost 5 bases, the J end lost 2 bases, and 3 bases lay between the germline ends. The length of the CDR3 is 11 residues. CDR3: CASRFTDTQYF. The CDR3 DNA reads TGCGCCAGCAGGTTCACAGATACGCAGTATTTT.

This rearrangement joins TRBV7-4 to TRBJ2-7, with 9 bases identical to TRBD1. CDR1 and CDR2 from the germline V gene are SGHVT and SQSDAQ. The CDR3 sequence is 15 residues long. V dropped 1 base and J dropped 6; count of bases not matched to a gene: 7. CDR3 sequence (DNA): TGTGCCAGCAGCTTAGATGGGACAGGGTTAAGCGAGCAGTACTTC. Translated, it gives CASSLDGTGLSEQYF.

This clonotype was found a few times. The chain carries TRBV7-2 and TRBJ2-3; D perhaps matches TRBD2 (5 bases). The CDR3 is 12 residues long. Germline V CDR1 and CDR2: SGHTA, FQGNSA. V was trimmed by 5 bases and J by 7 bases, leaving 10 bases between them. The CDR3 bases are TGTGCCAGCAGCCCGGACTCCCATACGCAGTATTTT. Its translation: CASSPDSHTQYF. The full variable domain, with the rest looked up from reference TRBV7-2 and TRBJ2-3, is GAGVSQSPSNKVTEKGKDVELRCDPISGHTALYWYRQSLGQGLEFLIYFQGNSAPDKSGLPSDRFSAERTGGSVSTLTIQRTQQEDSAVYLCASSPDSHTQYFGPGTRLTVL.

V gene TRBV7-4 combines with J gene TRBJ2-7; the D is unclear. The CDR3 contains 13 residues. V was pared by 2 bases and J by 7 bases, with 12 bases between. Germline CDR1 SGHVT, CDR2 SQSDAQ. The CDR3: CASSLPSSNEQYF. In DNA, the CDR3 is TGTGCCAGCAGCTTACCTAGTTCCAATGAGCAGTACTTC. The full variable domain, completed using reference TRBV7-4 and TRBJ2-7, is GAGVSQSPRYKVAKRGRDVALRCDSISGHVTLYWYRQTLGQGSEVLTYSQSDAQRDKSGRPSGRFSAERPERSVSTLKIQRTEQGDSAVYLCASSLPSSNEQYFGPGTRLTVT.

CDR3 sequence (DNA): TGTGCCAGCACCCCAGGGACAGGGGGTTACTACGAGCAGTACTTC. It encodes CASTPGTGGYYEQYF. This chain joins TRBV6-1 and TRBJ2-5, with 11 bases matching TRBD1. The closer fit of TRBJ2-7 to the DNA end suggests the J call may be wrong. CDR3 length: 15 residues. Germline V gene lookup returns CDR1 MNHNS and CDR2 SASEGT.